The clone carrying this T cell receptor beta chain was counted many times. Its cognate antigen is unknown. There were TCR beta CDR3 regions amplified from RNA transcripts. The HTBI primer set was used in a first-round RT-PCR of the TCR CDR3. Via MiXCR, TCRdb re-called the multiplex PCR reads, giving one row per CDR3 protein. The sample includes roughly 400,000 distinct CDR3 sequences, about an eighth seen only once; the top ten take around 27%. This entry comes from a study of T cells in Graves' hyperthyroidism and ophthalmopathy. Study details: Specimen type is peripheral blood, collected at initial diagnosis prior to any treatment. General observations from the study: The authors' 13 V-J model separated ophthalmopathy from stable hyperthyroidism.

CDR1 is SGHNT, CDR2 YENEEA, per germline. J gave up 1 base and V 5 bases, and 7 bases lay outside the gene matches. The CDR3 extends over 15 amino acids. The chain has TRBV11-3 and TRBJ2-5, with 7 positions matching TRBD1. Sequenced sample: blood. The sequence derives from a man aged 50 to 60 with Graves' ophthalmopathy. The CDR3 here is CASSRRDRAQETQYF. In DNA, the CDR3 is TGTGCCAGCAGCCGCCGGGACAGAGCCCAAGAGACCCAGTACTTC.